The source of this T cell receptor (beta chain) is a study of blood T cells in healthy people across ages. Germline V gene data show CDR1 as MNHEY and CDR2 as SVGEGT. This CDR3 is 14 amino acids long. V was pared by 7 bases and J by 4 bases, with 11 bases between. Alongside a J-beta primer mix, a sample-barcoded 5' primer served in a second PCR lasting 7 to 11 cycles. Using its own MiXCR run on the 5' RACE reads, TCRdb lists one record per CDR3 protein. Among about a million distinct CDR3 sequences listed, around 48% were seen once. The sequence derives from a man between 25 and 39 years old in good health. The chain has TRBV6-2 or TRBV6-3 and TRBJ2-6, with a tentative D call TRBD2 (5 bases). The material sequenced was blood. CDR3 residues: CASKKEAGANVLTF. The CDR3 coding sequence is TGTGCCAGCAAGAAGGAGGCCGGGGCCAACGTCCTGACTTTC.